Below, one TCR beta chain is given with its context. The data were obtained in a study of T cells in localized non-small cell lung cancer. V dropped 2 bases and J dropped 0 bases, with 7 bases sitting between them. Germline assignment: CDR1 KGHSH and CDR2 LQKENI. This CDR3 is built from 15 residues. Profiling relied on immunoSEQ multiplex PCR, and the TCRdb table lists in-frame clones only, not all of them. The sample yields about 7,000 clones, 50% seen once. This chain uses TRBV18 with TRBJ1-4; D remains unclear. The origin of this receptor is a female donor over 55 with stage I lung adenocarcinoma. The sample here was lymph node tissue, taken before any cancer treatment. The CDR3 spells CASSPGTATNEKLFF. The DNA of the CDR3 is TGTGCCAGCTCACCAGGAACGGCAACTAATGAAAAACTGTTTTTT.